This record concerns one T cell receptor beta chain sequence. The antigen it recognizes is unknown. No quality values exist for individual bases; no much larger clone is one base distant. The entry originates in a study of T cells in lung cancer brain metastases (dated 2018 in TCRdb). With regard to the full study: Most of the roughly 20 patients had a history of tobacco use, with a median of approximately 40 pack-years. A median age at first diagnosis of over 55 years was recorded for the patients, of whom 9 were male and about a dozen were female. The primary and brain metastasis specimens were acquired a median of 348 days apart. About 90% of the roughly 20 patients received no interval therapy between primary and metastasis resection. The cohort comprised 20 patients contributing around 40 specimens, one primary lung lesion and one brain metastasis each. TCR beta CDR3 repertoires were compared between fully resected primary non-small cell lung cancers and paired brain metastases. DNA integrity number averaged about 4 in both primary and metastatic specimens, with no significant difference between sites.

Patients underwent resection for synchronous oligometastatic disease or delayed recurrence of a solitary brain metastasis. Patients with a history of multiple malignancies were excluded so that cancers other than NSCLC would not be included. Tumor areas were macrodissected from about 5 deparaffinized 8 to 10 um unstained sections guided by marked H&E slides. All specimens were fixed in formalin and embedded in paraffin (FFPE). Genomic DNA was extracted using the AllPrep DNA/RNA FFPE Kit. A distance of 7 bases separates the germline ends of V and J, which lose 3 bases and 7 bases respectively. CDR1 and CDR2 are read off the germline V gene (reference sequence) as DFQATT and SNEGSKA. The CDR3 holds 11 amino acids from the cysteine to the phenylalanine. The only DNA kept is the CDR3, 33 bases in frame from the first base. Each sample received roughly 2 to 5.5 ug of genomic DNA as input, and the DNA input was kept equal within each pair of samples. TCR beta libraries were constructed with the immunoSEQ hsTCRbeta Kit, which uses multiplexed V and J gene primers in two PCR steps. Pooled libraries with positive and negative controls were sequenced on an Illumina MiSeq using a 100-cycle paired-end protocol. The authors processed their data as follows. The immunoSEQ vendor processed the raw data into normalized, annotated TCR beta repertoire reports. Richness was defined as unique clones by nucleotide sequence, with iChao1 and Efron-Thisted estimators extrapolating total richness. Pielou's evenness, Simpson's index, top-ten clone proportional abundance, and Morisita overlap index were used to characterize and compare paired lesions. TCRdb limited this immuneACCESS table to in-frame rearrangements with V and J called. A share of clones is missing; checked studies link under half to unresolved V genes, and the rest is unexplained. V, J and clone size reflect that table, while D and trimming were determined from the DNA. The sample table contains 2,000 or so clones; only one count was recorded for approximately 90% of them. The top ten clones comprise around 4.4% of the sample.

General conclusions and limits of the study: Most clones were found to be lesion-specific, and limited overlap was observed between paired lesions (mean Morisita index about 0.24). Effects of preoperative corticosteroids on T cell infiltration in brain metastases could not be controlled. DNA fragmentation in the FFPE samples may have prevented recovery of the complete infiltrating T cell repertoire. Compared with their paired primaries, brain metastases had significantly fewer unique productive clones (median 1540 versus 4551). The ten most abundant clones made up a significantly larger repertoire fraction in brain metastases than primaries, suggesting clonal expansion.

The source material was tumor tissue from a brain metastasis. The sample's cell subset or site label, decoded: paired resected brain metastasis. This TCR was sampled from a woman between 50 and 59 years old with non-small cell lung cancer that had spread to the brain. The receptor chain draws on TRBV20-1 and TRBJ1-3, with the D gene too uncertain to name. The CDR3 protein sequence reads: CSASTENTIYF. The nucleotide sequence is TGCAGTGCTAGCACGGAGAACACCATATATTTT.